The 17 T cell receptor beta chains below come from one sample, sequenced in a study of T-cell reconstitution after alpha-beta-depleted transplantation in children. A TCRbeta library incorporating unique molecular identifiers was prepared. TCRdb reanalysed the PCR reads using MiXCR and keeps one entry per CDR3 protein. Among around 380,000 distinct CDR3 sequences, under 13% were seen once, and the ten largest hold roughly 6%. Here the sequenced sample was PBMCs from the stem cell graft donor, taken from the stem cell graft. These receptors were collected from a human donor who donated a stem cell graft to a child with acute myeloid leukemia.

The sample holds a few counts of this clonotype. The V call is TRBV4-1, the J call TRBJ2-2, with a possible D match to TRBD2 (6 bases). V gave up 4 bases and J gave up 1 base, with 16 bases separating them. Germline CDR1 reads MGHRA; CDR2 reads YSYEKL. There are 17 residues in the CDR3. CDR3: CASSRVWREGNTGELFF. As DNA, the CDR3 is TGCGCCAGCAGCCGCGTCTGGCGGGAAGGGAACACCGGGGAGCTGTTTTTT.

This clonotype has just a few counts. The rearrangement links TRBV4-3 to TRBJ2-1, with 9 bases aligning to TRBD2. The trim removed 0 bases at V and 10 bases at J, leaving 10 bases unmatched. The CDR3 is 16 amino acids. CDR1 is LGHNA and CDR2 is YSLEER in the germline V gene. CDR3 bases: TGCGCCAGCAGCCAAGATCATCGCGGGAGGGCCAGGGAGCAGTTCTTC. Translation: CASSQDHRGRAREQFF.

The chain is built from TRBV12-3 or TRBV12-4 and TRBJ2-7; possible D gene TRBD1, 6 bases. The CDR3 extends over 14 amino acids. V lost 7 bases, J lost 3 bases, and 16 bases lay in between. This chain's CDR3 is CASTQGHGNYEQYF. The DNA of the CDR3 is TGTGCCAGCACCCAGGGACACGGGAACTACGAGCAGTACTTC.

This clonotype was observed many times. The rearrangement links TRBV27 to TRBJ1-6; D is undetermined. The V and J ends lost 5 bases and 14 bases respectively, with 13 bases between them. In germline, CDR1 is MNHEY, CDR2 SMNVEV (reference sequence). The CDR3 has 12 residues. The CDR3 loop is CASSDPGLALHF. CDR3 DNA sequence: TGTGCCAGCAGTGACCCGGGTTTGGCCCTCCACTTT.

At least ten counts were recorded for this clonotype. The chain links TRBV29-1 to TRBJ2-4; D is possibly TRBD1 or TRBD2 (5 bases each). The V and J ends lost 1 base and 6 bases respectively, with 10 bases between them. Germline V lookup: CDR1 SQVTM, CDR2 ANQGSEA. The CDR3 has 13 amino acids. The CDR3 here is CSVEVRGRNIQYF. In DNA form, the CDR3 reads TGCAGCGTTGAAGTACGGGGCAGAAACATTCAGTACTTC.

This clonotype was picked up many times. The chain links TRBV20-1 to TRBJ1-2; TRBD1 agrees at 8 bases. With V trimmed by 5 bases and J by 0 bases, 5 bases remained unmatched. Germline V gene sequence: CDR1 DFQATT, CDR2 SNEGSKA (reference sequence). The CDR3 is 14 residues long. The CDR3 protein is CSASRTGSNYGYTF. The CDR3, as DNA: TGCAGTGCTTCACGGACAGGGTCTAACTATGGCTACACCTTC.

V and J are TRBV7-2 and TRBJ2-2; 13 bases fit TRBD2. CDR3 length: 17 residues. The germline V gene has CDR1 SGHTA and CDR2 FQGNSA. Trimming took 6 bases from V and 6 from J; bases not matched to a gene: 10. In nucleotides, the CDR3 is TGTGCCAGCAGGGGTACCGGGACTAGCGGGACCCCCGGGGAGCTGTTTTTT. It specifies CASRGTGTSGTPGELFF. The full variable domain, in which reference TRBV7-2 and TRBJ2-2 provide the parts outside the CDR3, is GAGVSQSPSNKVTEKGKDVELRCDPISGHTALYWYRQSLGQGLEFLIYFQGNSAPDKSGLPSDRFSAERTGGSVSTLTIQRTQQEDSAVYLCASRGTGTSGTPGELFFGEGSRLTVL.

This clonotype was seen only a few times. This sequence joins TRBV5-1 and TRBJ2-5, with D uncertain. V shed 0 bases and J shed 5 bases, with 5 bases lying between them. Germline CDR1 and CDR2: SGHRS and YFSETQ. This CDR3 spans 12 amino acids. Here the CDR3 reads CASSLEDETQYF. CDR3 coding DNA: TGCGCCAGCAGCTTGGAAGACGAGACCCAGTACTTC.

This clonotype was picked up a small number of times. The rearrangement uses TRBV5-5 and TRBJ2-5; 9 nucleotides agree with TRBD2. Per the germline V gene, CDR1 is SGHKS and CDR2 is YYEKEE (reference sequence). The CDR3 consists of 13 residues. J was trimmed by 5 bases and V by 3 bases; bases with no gene match: 2. In nucleotides, the CDR3 is TGTGCCAGCAGCTCCCTAGCGGGGGAGACCCAGTACTTC. Its translation is CASSSLAGETQYF.

This clonotype was seen only a few times. The chain combines TRBV6-1 with TRBJ2-2; perhaps TRBD2 as D (6 bases). The germline V gene encodes CDR1 MNHNS and CDR2 SASEGT. CDR3 length: 14 residues. V was trimmed by 4 bases and J by 1 base, leaving 7 bases between them. The CDR3 loop reads CASSGGVNTGELFF. CDR3 in DNA: TGTGCCAGCAGTGGCGGGGTGAACACCGGGGAGCTGTTTTTT.

Many counts were recorded for this clonotype. The chain employs TRBV5-6 and TRBJ2-1; 11 nucleotides line up with TRBD2. The trim removed 0 bases at V and 6 bases at J, leaving 8 bases unmatched. The CDR3 has 17 amino acids. The V gene's germline CDR1 is SGHDT and CDR2 YYEEEE. The CDR3 protein is CASSLGLAGGPFNEQFF. In DNA, the CDR3 is TGTGCCAGCAGCTTGGGATTAGCGGGGGGGCCATTCAATGAGCAGTTCTTC.

There are a few counts of this clonotype. This rearrangement joins TRBV7-2 to TRBJ2-5; tentatively, D is TRBD1 or TRBD2 (7 bases each). The CDR3 covers 14 residues. The germline V gene has CDR1 SGHTA and CDR2 FQGNSA. V was clipped by 7 bases and J by 5 bases, with 17 bases between them. CDR3 region: CASTTNRGGETQYF. In DNA form, the CDR3 reads TGTGCCAGCACCACAAACAGGGGAGGGGAGACCCAGTACTTC.

This clonotype was detected a few times. The rearrangement uses TRBV29-1 and TRBJ2-5, with no clear D. The germline V gene encodes CDR1 SQVTM and CDR2 ANQGSEA. Deletions cut 4 bases from V and 5 bases from J, with 11 bases between. The CDR3 sequence is 12 residues long. The CDR3 loop is CSVGGMGETQYF. The CDR3 nucleotides read TGCAGCGTTGGGGGTATGGGGGAGACCCAGTACTTC.

The genes are TRBV5-1 and TRBJ1-1; D gene unclear. Germline CDR1 and CDR2: SGHRS and YFSETQ. Trimming stripped 0 bases from V and 4 bases from J, with 10 bases between. This CDR3 comprises 14 residues. CDR3 region: CASSLAQPITEAFF. The CDR3 DNA reads TGCGCCAGCAGCTTGGCTCAGCCGATCACTGAAGCTTTCTTT.

The sample holds a few counts of this clonotype. The chain links TRBV5-8 to TRBJ2-7; no reliable D call. Looked up from germline, CDR1 is SGHTS and CDR2 is YDEGEE. The CDR3 has 13 residues. V shed 4 bases and J shed 2 bases, with 10 bases lying between them. DNA of the CDR3: TGTGCCAGCAGCCACCACACGGCCTACGAGCAGTACGTC. Amino acid sequence: CASSHHTAYEQYV.

This clonotype was counted only a few times. The chain uses TRBV7-2 and TRBJ2-4; 11 bases agree with TRBD2. J was trimmed by 0 bases and V by 5 bases; bases with no gene match: 12. Germline lookup yields CDR1 SGHTA and CDR2 FQGNSA. The CDR3 consists of 19 residues. The CDR3 reads CASSPGGLAGGLAKNIQYF. CDR3 nucleotide sequence: TGTGCCAGCAGCCCCGGCGGCCTAGCGGGGGGCCTAGCCAAAAACATTCAGTACTTC.

V usage is TRBV5-4 and J usage is TRBJ1-2; D is ambiguous. CDR3 size: 13 residues. V was cut by 1 base and J by 1 base, with 5 bases left in between. Germline assignment: CDR1 SGHNT and CDR2 YYREEE (reference sequence). DNA for the CDR3: TGTGCCAGCAGCTTGAGTATTAACTATGGCTACACCTTC. This gives the protein CASSLSINYGYTF.